Each of the 23 T cell receptor beta chains below was sequenced from the same sample in a study of cytomegalovirus exposure and HLA in healthy donors. PCR was performed using 60 Vbeta and 13 Jbeta primers. Assay used: immunoSEQ multiplex PCR; TCRdb lists only in-frame clones, some missing. The sample yields roughly 100,000 clones, about 81% seen once. The source material was PBMCs. Every receptor here comes from a man younger than 40 in good health and CMV-seronegative.

This chain links TRBV29-1 with TRBJ1-2, with D uncertain. Deletions cut 6 bases from V and 2 bases from J, with 16 bases between. The germline V gene has CDR1 SQVTM and CDR2 ANQGSEA. The CDR3 extends over 14 amino acids. In nucleotides, the CDR3 is TGCAGCGTGCCCCACGAGGGAAAAAACTATGGCTACACCTTC. Amino acids: CSVPHEGKNYGYTF. The entire variable domain, with the rest obtained from reference TRBV29-1 and TRBJ1-2, is as follows: SAVISQKPSRDICQRGTSLTIQCQVDSQVTMMFWYRQQPGQSLTLIATANQGSEATYESGFVIDKFPISRPNLTFSTLTVSNMSPEDSSIYLCSVPHEGKNYGYTFGSGTRLTVV.

This clone has more than one count but fewer than ten. This chain connects TRBV9 to TRBJ1-1; D remains ambiguous. Per germline, CDR1 SGDLS and CDR2 YYNGEE. The CDR3 spans 15 residues. The V and J ends lost 3 bases and 0 bases respectively, with 12 bases between them. The CDR3 loop is CASSATRLMNTEAFF. DNA for the CDR3: TGTGCCAGCAGCGCTACAAGACTCATGAACACTGAAGCTTTCTTT. Filled out from reference TRBV9 and TRBJ1-1, the complete variable domain reads DSGVTQTPKHLITATGQRVTLRCSPRSGDLSVYWYQQSLDQGLQFLIQYYNGEERAKGNILERFSAQQFPDLHSELNLSSLELGDSALYFCASSATRLMNTEAFFGQGTRLTVV.

This sequence joins TRBV6-5 and TRBJ2-1; D is possibly TRBD2 (6 bases). Germline loops: CDR1 MNHEY, CDR2 SVGAGI. V lost 2 bases, J lost 8 bases, and 7 bases lay in between. The CDR3 totals 12 residues. This chain's CDR3 is CASSYREDEQFF. The DNA for the CDR3 is TGTGCCAGCAGTTACAGGGAGGATGAGCAGTTCTTC.

The chain links TRBV5-3 to TRBJ1-2; TRBD1 matches at 10 bases. TRBV5-3 has ORF status, its function being uncertain. V gave up 4 bases and J gave up 13 bases; unmatched junction bases: 10. This CDR3 contains 13 residues. The CDR3 loop reads CARSLGDRGFATF. The CDR3 DNA reads as TGTGCCAGAAGCCTTGGGGACAGGGGCTTTGCCACCTTC.

As concerns this clone: Germline and junction disagree at one end, which may indicate a read error. The rearrangement links TRBV7-9 to TRBJ1-1; D unclear. Per germline, CDR1 SEHNR and CDR2 FQNEAQ (reference sequence). This CDR3 comprises 12 residues. The CDR3 protein is CSSSLSGAEAFF. CDR3 DNA sequence: TGTTCCAGCAGCTTATCGGGTGCTGAAGCTTTCTTT.

This chain uses TRBV30 with TRBJ1-5; 7 positions match TRBD1. This CDR3 contains 12 residues. The germline V gene has CDR1 GTSNPN and CDR2 SVGIG (reference sequence). The CDR3 region is CAQGGGGQPQHF. DNA for the CDR3: TGTGCTCAGGGGGGAGGAGGTCAGCCCCAGCATTTT.

The rearrangement links TRBV6-6 to TRBJ2-7, with TRBD2 matching over 8 bases. The ends lost 0 bases at V and 2 bases at J; junction bases unmatched: 0. This CDR3 has 14 amino acids. Germline CDR1 and CDR2: MNHNY and SVGAGI (reference sequence). CDR3 bases: TGTGCCAGCAGTTACTCGACTAGCGCCTACGAGCAGTACTTC. It codes for CASSYSTSAYEQYF.

The CDR3 nucleotides read TGTGCCAGCAGTTACAATCCAGGGTTAGGACACGAGCAGTACTTC. This codes for CASSYNPGLGHEQYF. The J gene is TRBJ2-7, the V gene TRBV6-6; tentatively, D is TRBD1 (5 bases). V was cut by 2 bases and J by 5 bases, with 16 bases left in between. CDR3 length equals 15 residues. Germline CDR1 and CDR2: MNHNY and SVGAGI (reference sequence).

This sequence joins TRBV6-6 and TRBJ2-7, with 8 bases that match TRBD1. Germline V gene sequence: CDR1 MNHNY, CDR2 SVGAGI (reference sequence). There are 15 residues in the CDR3. Germline trimming cut 4 bases from V and 3 bases from J; bases unmatched to any gene: 8. CDR3 coding DNA: TGTGCCAGCAGTTTCATGACAGGGGAGTACTACGAGCAGTACTTC. Amino acid sequence: CASSFMTGEYYEQYF.

This chain uses TRBV19 with TRBJ1-4, with D possibly matching TRBD1 (6 bases). V was pared by 3 bases and J by 2 bases, with 19 bases between. Per the germline V gene, CDR1 is LNHDA and CDR2 is SQIVND (reference sequence). This CDR3 has 18 amino acids. The chain's CDR3 is CASSIGGARRLTNEKLFF. The CDR3 DNA sequence: TGTGCCAGTAGTATTGGGGGGGCCCGCCGCCTTACTAATGAAAAACTGTTTTTT.

The chain recombines TRBV7-8 with TRBJ2-7; D is possibly TRBD1 (6 bases). The CDR3 sequence is 12 residues long. Trimming removed 4 bases at V and 4 bases at J, with 8 bases between. Germline V CDR1 and CDR2: SGHVS, FQNEAQ. As DNA, the CDR3 is TGTGCCAGCAGCTATCAGGGGTACGAGCAGTACTTC. As protein: CASSYQGYEQYF. The whole variable domain, filled in from reference TRBV7-8 and TRBJ2-7, reads GAGVSQSPRYKVAKRGQDVALRCDPISGHVSLFWYQQALGQGPEFLTYFQNEAQLDKSGLPSDRFFAERPEGSVSTLKIQRTQQEDSAVYLCASSYQGYEQYFGPGTRLTVT.

The V and J genes are TRBV28 and TRBJ1-1; 8 bases map to TRBD1. The CDR3 sequence is 14 residues long. With 5 bases clipped from V and 1 base from J, the junction kept 3 bases outside the gene matches. From germline, CDR1 is MDHEN and CDR2 SYDVKM. The CDR3 here is CASSGDRRNTEAFF. The CDR3 DNA is TGTGCCAGCAGTGGGGACAGGAGGAACACTGAAGCTTTCTTT. Full variable domain (missing parts from reference TRBV28 and TRBJ1-1): DVKVTQSSRYLVKRTGEKVFLECVQDMDHENMFWYRQDPGLGLRLIYFSYDVKMKEKGDIPEGYSVSREKKERFSLILESASTNQTSMYLCASSGDRRNTEAFFGQGTRLTVV.

CDR3 region: CASSHLTGDFAGNTIYF. As DNA, the CDR3 is TGCGCCAGCAGCCATCTTACAGGGGATTTTGCTGGAAACACCATATATTTT. V gene TRBV4-3 combines with J gene TRBJ1-3; 7 bases match TRBD1. Germline CDR1 reads LGHNA; CDR2 reads YSLEER. The V gene end was trimmed by 3 bases and the J gene end by 2 bases; junction bases not matched to a gene: 10. This CDR3 comprises 17 residues.

This clone was detected only a few times. Other DNA sequences in the same sample also yield this CDR3. The chain couples TRBV7-2 to TRBJ1-2; 7 nucleotides align to TRBD1. There are 12 residues in the CDR3. In germline, CDR1 is SGHTA, CDR2 FQGNSA. V gave up 1 base and J gave up 8 bases; unmatched junction bases: 1. CDR3 protein: CASSLDRGGYTF. CDR3 coding DNA: TGTGCCAGCAGCTTAGACAGGGGAGGCTACACCTTC.

This clone was recorded once. This chain links TRBV5-7 with TRBJ2-1, with D possibly being TRBD2 (6 bases). TRBV5-7 is marked as an open reading frame, function uncertain. Between the trimmed V and J ends, which lost 4 bases and 8 bases, there was a span of 16 bases. This CDR3 has 14 residues. CDR3 coding DNA: TGTGCCAGCAGCCCTGGACTACCCAACGATGAGCAGTTCTTC. The encoded protein is CASSPGLPNDEQFF.

The J gene is TRBJ2-2, the V gene TRBV5-1, with D tentatively TRBD2 (6 bases). Germline CDR1 reads SGHRS; CDR2 reads YFSETQ. V shed 2 bases and J shed 7 bases, with 15 bases lying between them. The CDR3 runs to 15 residues. CDR3 sequence: CASSFRDFRVGELFF. Written as DNA, the CDR3 is TGCGCCAGCAGCTTCAGGGACTTTAGGGTCGGGGAGCTGTTTTTT.

The CDR3 nucleotides are TGTGCCAGCACCCCCAGAGGGAACTATGGCTACACCTTC. Translating it yields CASTPRGNYGYTF. The V call is TRBV6-5, the J call TRBJ1-2; unclear D gene. There are 13 residues in the CDR3. V was shortened by 7 bases and J by 2 bases, with 11 bases between the two germline ends. The germline V gene encodes CDR1 MNHEY and CDR2 SVGAGI.

The chain combines TRBV7-6 with TRBJ2-6, with 10 bases lining up with TRBD1. The V and J ends lost 4 bases and 2 bases, in that order; junction bases with no gene match: 5. Per the germline V gene, CDR1 is SGHVS and CDR2 is FNYEAQ. The CDR3 extends over 17 amino acids. The DNA of the CDR3 is TGTGCCAGCAGCTCGGGACAGGGGAATCCTGGGGCCAACGTCCTGACTTTC. Its translation: CASSSGQGNPGANVLTF.

The chain joins TRBV5-1 to TRBJ1-1; D might be TRBD1 (6 bases). The CDR3 is 15 amino acids. Germline values: CDR1 SGHRS, CDR2 YFSETQ. V was pared by 0 bases and J by 2 bases, with 11 bases between. In DNA form, the CDR3 reads TGCGCCAGCAGCTTGGATAGGGGGGGAAACACTGAAGCTTTCTTT. Its translation: CASSLDRGGNTEAFF.

The V gene is TRBV12-5, the J gene TRBJ1-1; D remains ambiguous. The germline CDR1 and CDR2 sequences are LGHNT and FRNRAP. This CDR3 spans 18 amino acids. V was pared by 2 bases and J by 1 base, with 20 bases between. This CDR3 is CASGLPLGVGGRNTEAFF. The CDR3 DNA reads TGTGCTAGTGGTTTGCCTTTGGGAGTGGGAGGGAGGAACACTGAAGCTTTCTTT.

The gene calls are TRBV4-1 and TRBJ2-3; 9 positions agree with TRBD2. Germline V gene lookup returns CDR1 MGHRA and CDR2 YSYEKL. V lost 4 bases to trimming and J lost 1 base; unmatched junction nucleotides: 3. The CDR3 extends over 15 amino acids. The CDR3 bases are TGCGCCAGCAGCCCCCGGACTAGCGGCACAGATACGCAGTATTTT. The encoded protein is CASSPRTSGTDTQYF.

V and J are TRBV6-5 and TRBJ1-5; no definite D call. CDR1 and CDR2 from the germline V gene are MNHEY and SVGAGI. The CDR3 has 13 amino acids. V shed 11 bases and J shed 0 bases, with 11 bases lying between them. CDR3 sequence: CADSTHSNQPQHF. In nucleotides, the CDR3 is TGTGCCGACTCCACCCATAGCAATCAGCCCCAGCATTTT.

The chain combines TRBV7-9 with TRBJ1-4; TRBD1 agrees at 10 bases. In germline, CDR1 is SEHNR, CDR2 FQNEAQ (reference sequence). The V gene end was trimmed by 2 bases and the J gene end by 6 bases; junction bases not matched to a gene: 3. CDR3 length: 15 residues. The CDR3 sequence: CASSLRGTGDEKLFF. In DNA, the CDR3 is TGTGCCAGCAGCTTACGGGGGACAGGGGATGAAAAACTGTTTTTT.